This T cell receptor (beta chain) was captured by sequencing in a study of blood T cells in healthy people across ages. Study summary: In model experiments, template switching was able to capture about one barcoded beta molecule for every two T cells that were present.

Concerning this clonotype: Its matching antigen is unknown.

Combining a sample-barcoded 5' primer with a J-beta primer mix, a second PCR ran for roughly 7 to 11 cycles. One entry per CDR3 protein, called by TCRdb with MiXCR from the 5' RACE reads. Found here are around 800,000 distinct CDR3 sequences, roughly 60% of them singletons; the top ten hold around a quarter. General study points: PBMC samples, being unsorted, prevented any conclusive comparison of naive and antigen-experienced cells.

The CDR3 has 15 residues. Germline CDR1 is SGDLS and CDR2 is YYNGEE. V dropped 1 base and J dropped 3 bases, with 13 bases sitting between them. The sample comprised blood. This clonotype originated in a young man in good health. The V gene is TRBV9, the J gene TRBJ1-2; D is unresolved. CDR3 bases: TGTGCCAGCAGCGTACTCCCGGACCCCGACTATGGCTACACCTTC. This codes for CASSVLPDPDYGYTF.